A selection of T cell receptor beta chains follows, all from one sample in a study of vaccination effects on CD4 cells after COVID-19. The antigens these receptors bind are not known. The protocol was immunoSEQ multiplex PCR, while the TCRdb copy is restricted to in-frame clones and leaves out a portion. Of about 53,000 clones in the sample, 70% to 80% were seen once. Source: CD4+ T cells from PBMCs cultured without peptide, taken before COVID-19 vaccination. These TCRs come from a human donor who received a COVID-19 vaccine. CDR3s include the opening cysteine and the closing phenylalanine or tryptophan. D genes are given only for firm matches. Some rows have no size entry. The others give once, few or many, or a class for an expanded clone.

>.|TRBV2|11|TRBJ2-1|.
CASSGHNEQFF
TGTGCCAGCAGTGGTCACAATGAGCAGTTCTTC
>.|TRBV27|15|TRBJ2-6|.
CASSLWTTGANVLTF
TGTGCCAGCAGTTTATGGACGACTGGGGCCAACGTCCTGACTTTC
>.|TRBV4-1|19|TRBJ1-3|.
CASSHQSLRQWSSGNTIYF
TGCGCCAGCAGCCACCAATCCCTGCGACAGTGGAGCTCTGGAAACACCATATATTTT
>TRBD2|TRBV7-7|14|TRBJ2-1|.
CASSPWAGGNEQFF
TGTGCCAGCAGCCCATGGGCGGGGGGCAATGAGCAGTTCTTC
>.|TRBV9|14|TRBJ2-3|once
CASSVVPRTDTQYF
TGTGCCAGCAGCGTAGTCCCCCGCACAGATACGCAGTATTTT
>.|TRBV12-3/TRBV12-4|12|TRBJ1-3|.
CASGSSGNTIYF
TGTGCGAGCGGTTCGTCTGGAAACACCATATATTTT
>.|TRBV29-1|13|TRBJ2-5|.
CSVDPGIQETQYF
TGCAGCGTTGATCCGGGAATCCAAGAGACCCAGTACTTC
>.|TRBV7-3|14|TRBJ1-2|.
CASSSGSPAGGYTF
TGTGCCAGCAGCTCGGGATCACCGGCAGGCGGCTACACCTTC
>.|TRBV6-5|15|TRBJ1-3|few
CASSIVQGSGNTIYF
TGTGCCAGCAGTATCGTCCAGGGATCTGGAAACACCATATATTTT
>TRBD2|TRBV5-1|16|TRBJ2-3|.
CASSPRLAGSTDTQYF
TGCGCCAGCAGCCCCAGACTAGCGGGTAGCACAGATACGCAGTATTTT
>TRBD1|TRBV10-2|15|TRBJ1-2|.
CASSEVGQGKGRYTF
TGCGCCAGCAGTGAAGTCGGACAGGGGAAGGGTCGCTACACCTTC
>.|TRBV12-3/TRBV12-4|13|TRBJ1-2|.
CASSLAGEGGYTF
TGTGCCAGCAGTTTAGCTGGGGAGGGTGGCTACACCTTC
>TRBD2|TRBV29-1|21|TRBJ2-1|.
CSVEDPLGTSGGYSSYNEQFF
TGCAGCGTTGAAGATCCTTTAGGGACTAGCGGGGGGTATAGCTCCTACAATGAGCAGTTCTTC
>TRBD2|TRBV4-1|16|TRBJ2-2|once
CASSQSGREGTGELFF
TGCGCCAGCAGCCAATCAGGCAGGGAGGGAACCGGGGAGCTGTTTTTT
>TRBD1|TRBV7-9|17|TRBJ1-2|.
CASSLAWTGEEGYGYTF
TGTGCCAGCAGCTTAGCATGGACAGGGGAAGAGGGCTATGGCTACACCTTC
>.|TRBV6-2/TRBV6-3|16|TRBJ1-3|.
CASSLGHPTSGNTIYF
TGTGCCAGCAGCTTGGGACATCCGACCTCTGGAAACACCATATATTTT
>TRBD1|TRBV5-1|13|TRBJ1-2|few
CASSVTGGFGYTF
TGCGCCAGCAGCGTAACAGGGGGGTTTGGCTACACCTTC
>.|TRBV7-8|13|TRBJ2-1|.
CASSGGDGDEQFF
TGTGCCAGCAGCGGCGGGGATGGAGATGAGCAGTTCTTC
>.|TRBV7-9|14|TRBJ1-4|.
CASSLFGTTEKLFF
TGTGCCAGCAGCTTATTTGGGACGACTGAAAAACTGTTTTTT
>.|TRBV7-8|14|TRBJ2-2|few
CASSRGSPPGELFF
TGTGCCAGCAGCCGCGGGTCTCCCCCGGGGGAGCTGTTTTTT
>.|TRBV7-2|15|TRBJ1-3|.
CASSFKWAAGNTIYF
TGTGCCAGCAGCTTCAAGTGGGCTGCGGGAAACACCATATATTTT
>.|TRBV6-1|15|TRBJ1-5|once
CASSEPLHSNQPQHF
TGTGCCAGCAGTGAACCCCTTCATAGCAATCAGCCCCAGCATTTT
>TRBD1|TRBV6-5|14|TRBJ1-2|.
CASSSFTGVIGYTF
TGTGCCAGCAGTTCTTTTACAGGGGTCATTGGCTACACCTTC
>.|TRBV5-4|13|TRBJ1-2|.
CASSRDGSYGYTF
TGTGCCAGCAGCCGGGACGGGAGCTATGGCTACACCTTC
>TRBD1|TRBV4-2|16|TRBJ2-1|.
CASSQDGTGGYNEQFF
TGTGCCAGCAGCCAAGATGGGACAGGGGGGTACAATGAGCAGTTCTTC
>.|TRBV18|14|TRBJ1-4|.
CASSPGRFVEKLFF
TGTGCCAGCTCACCAGGGCGTTTTGTGGAAAAACTGTTTTTT
>TRBD2|TRBV7-8|18|TRBJ2-5|.
CASSLAFGRGEAQETQYF
TGTGCCAGCAGCTTAGCCTTTGGACGGGGGGAAGCCCAAGAGACCCAGTACTTC
>.|TRBV2|12|TRBJ1-2|.
CASSRANYGYTF
TGTGCCAGCAGTCGGGCTAACTATGGCTACACCTTC
>.|TRBV27|18|TRBJ2-2|.
CASRQPGIIVEGTGELFF
TGTGCCAGCCGCCAGCCAGGGATTATTGTTGAGGGGACCGGGGAGCTGTTTTTT
>.|TRBV28|16|TRBJ2-3|.
CASSFMGIPLPDTQYF
TGTGCCAGCAGTTTTATGGGTATACCACTCCCCGATACGCAGTATTTT